Following are 27 T cell receptor beta chains from one sample sequenced in a study of cytomegalovirus exposure and HLA in healthy donors. TCRdb's copy holds only in-frame clones and misses some; the assay was immunoSEQ multiplex PCR. The repertoire holds roughly 100,000 clones, with 88% as singletons. The sequenced material came from PBMCs. These TCRs come from a woman aged 18-29 years in good health and CMV-seropositive.

The chain joins TRBV14 to TRBJ1-2, with 7 positions matching TRBD1. From germline, CDR1 is SGHDN and CDR2 FVKESK. Germline trimming cut 6 bases from V and 5 bases from J; bases unmatched to any gene: 6. This CDR3 has 13 residues. The CDR3 nucleotides are TGTGCCAGCAGGGAAGGGGGCGAGTATGGCTACACCTTC. Protein sequence: CASREGGEYGYTF.

The V and J genes are TRBV4-2 and TRBJ1-1; D unresolved. V gave up 4 bases and J gave up 3 bases, with 12 bases separating them. This CDR3 contains 14 residues. Looked up from germline, CDR1 is LGHNA and CDR2 is YNFKEQ. For the CDR3, the DNA is TGTGCCAGCAGCCCGACAATACATGACACTGAAGCTTTCTTT. Protein product: CASSPTIHDTEAFF.

This clone came up once. The chain uses TRBV2 and TRBJ1-6; 9 bases match TRBD1. V was clipped by 6 bases and J by 9 bases; unmatched bases: 9. Germline CDR1 SNHLY, CDR2 FYNNEI. The CDR3 runs to 15 residues. DNA for the CDR3: TGTGCCAGCAGAGACAGGGGGTTGATGGGTTCACCCCTCCACTTT. It translates to CASRDRGLMGSPLHF.

The J gene is TRBJ2-7, the V gene TRBV4-1, with TRBD1 identical over 9 bases. CDR3 length: 15 residues. Germline lookup yields CDR1 MGHRA and CDR2 YSYEKL. Unmatched junction bases numbered 3, after V lost 1 base and J lost 2 bases. The CDR3 DNA follows: TGCGCCAGCAGCCAAGGACAGGGGGAAGCCTACGAGCAGTACTTC. This encodes CASSQGQGEAYEQYF.

The J gene is TRBJ2-7, the V gene TRBV28; 7 bases match TRBD1. Germline V gene sequence: CDR1 MDHEN, CDR2 SYDVKM. This CDR3 contains 14 residues. The trim removed 5 bases at V and 4 bases at J, leaving 8 bases unmatched. The CDR3 nucleotides are TGTGCCAGCAGTACTGGACAGGAAGGGTACGAGCAGTACGTC. Translating it yields CASSTGQEGYEQYV.

CDR3: CAIMLAGGPHEQFF. CDR3 nucleotides: TGTGCCATTATGTTAGCGGGGGGGCCGCATGAGCAGTTCTTC. The J gene is TRBJ2-1, the V gene TRBV2; 11 bases are a match to TRBD2. Trimming took 10 bases from V and 8 from J; bases not matched to a gene: 10. This CDR3 spans 14 amino acids. The germline V gene has CDR1 SNHLY and CDR2 FYNNEI.

The V and J genes are TRBV28 and TRBJ2-7; maybe TRBD1 (5 bases). CDR3 length equals 12 residues. CDR1 and CDR2 from the germline V gene are MDHEN and SYDVKM. The V and J ends lost 2 bases and 3 bases respectively, with 5 bases between them. The CDR3 here is CASSLQGYEQYV. The CDR3 nucleotides are TGTGCCAGCAGTTTACAGGGCTACGAGCAGTACGTC.

V gene TRBV19 combines with J gene TRBJ1-4; tentative D call: TRBD1 (6 bases). V was clipped by 2 bases and J by 8 bases, with 21 bases between them. Per the germline V gene, CDR1 is LNHDA and CDR2 is SQIVND (reference sequence). CDR3 length: 17 residues. CDR3 loop: CASSIWGGGGMMEKLFF. CDR3 DNA: TGTGCCAGTAGTATATGGGGGGGAGGGGGAATGATGGAAAAACTGTTTTTT.

The V gene is TRBV7-2, the J gene TRBJ2-7, with 7 bases fitting TRBD1. The ends lost 5 bases at V and 0 bases at J; junction bases unmatched: 7. The CDR3 covers 15 residues. Germline loops: CDR1 SGHTA, CDR2 FQGNSA. CDR3 loop: CASSPDSGGSYEQYF. As DNA, the CDR3 is TGTGCCAGCAGCCCAGACTCAGGGGGCTCCTACGAGCAGTACTTC.

The sample holds one count of this clone. V usage is TRBV4-2 and J usage is TRBJ1-5; 8 bases agree with TRBD1. Germline V gives CDR1 LGHNA, CDR2 YNFKEQ. Unmatched junction bases numbered 9, after V lost 4 bases and J lost 4 bases. The CDR3 sequence is 16 residues long. CDR3 sequence: CASSPLDRGKNQPQHF. The CDR3 DNA reads as TGTGCCAGCAGCCCATTAGACAGGGGTAAGAATCAGCCCCAGCATTTT.

The V call is TRBV28, the J call TRBJ1-2, with 9 bases identical to TRBD1. V lost 8 bases, J lost 4 bases, and 17 bases stayed unmatched. There are 17 residues in the CDR3. Germline V gene lookup returns CDR1 MDHEN and CDR2 SYDVKM. This chain's CDR3 is CASQPRDRAFLSYGYTF. In DNA form, the CDR3 reads TGTGCCAGCCAACCTCGGGACAGGGCGTTTTTGAGCTATGGCTACACCTTC.

The chain links TRBV5-6 to TRBJ1-2; 12 bases align to TRBD1. The CDR3 has 14 amino acids. Trimming removed 4 bases from V and 8 bases from J; junction bases left unmatched: 6. The germline V gene encodes CDR1 SGHDT and CDR2 YYEEEE. The CDR3 reads CASSVPGQGAGYTF. The CDR3 nucleotides read TGTGCCAGCAGCGTACCGGGACAGGGGGCCGGCTACACCTTC.

As to this clone: Other nucleotide sequences in the sample specify the same CDR3. The V and J genes are TRBV7-9 and TRBJ1-6; 11 nucleotides agree with TRBD1. The length of the CDR3 is 15 residues. The germline V gene encodes CDR1 SEHNR and CDR2 FQNEAQ (reference sequence). After removal of 5 bases from V and 6 bases from J, the junction contained 3 bases not matched to a gene. This CDR3 reads CASSPGTGGNSPLHF. The CDR3 bases are TGTGCCAGCAGCCCCGGGACAGGGGGTAATTCACCCCTCCACTTT. The full variable domain, in which reference TRBV7-9 and TRBJ1-6 provide the parts outside the CDR3, is DTGVSQNPRHKITKRGQNVTFRCDPISEHNRLYWYRQTLGQGPEFLTYFQNEAQLEKSRLLSDRFSAERPKGSFSTLEIQRTEQGDSAMYLCASSPGTGGNSPLHFGNGTRLTVT.

This clone was found a few times. The V gene is TRBV6-5, the J gene TRBJ2-7; tentative D call: TRBD1 (6 bases). Germline CDR1 reads MNHEY; CDR2 reads SVGAGI. Trimming pared 5 bases from V and 6 bases from J, leaving 17 bases between. CDR3 length: 14 residues. This chain's CDR3 is CASSESGRRGEQYF. CDR3 coding DNA: TGTGCCAGCAGTGAATCGGGTCGCAGGGGCGAGCAGTACTTC.

The CDR3 nucleotides are TGTGCCAGCAGCCCACGAAGATCCACTGGCTATGGCTACACCTTC. It codes for CASSPRRSTGYGYTF. The chain uses TRBV11-2 and TRBJ1-2; D gene unclear. The germline V and J ends were trimmed by 5 bases and 4 bases, with 17 bases remaining between them. CDR3 length equals 15 residues. The germline V gene encodes CDR1 SGHAT and CDR2 FQNNGV.

The V call is TRBV21-1, the J call TRBJ2-6; no DNA check was done on the table's D call, TRBD1. TRBV21-1 corresponds to a pseudogene. The CDR3 totals 15 residues. CDR3: CASRGTGAGANVLTF. The CDR3 coding sequence is TGTGCCAGCAGGGGCACAGGGGCTGGGGCCAACGTCCTGACTTTC.

This clone was found a few times. The chain joins TRBV6-1 to TRBJ1-2; 9 bases map to TRBD1. In germline, CDR1 is MNHNS, CDR2 SASEGT. CDR3 length equals 15 residues. J gave up 5 bases and V 4 bases, and 8 bases lay outside the gene matches. In DNA, the CDR3 is TGTGCCAGCAGTGTACAGGGGGCAATTGGGTATGGCTACACCTTC. Translated: CASSVQGAIGYGYTF.

This clone was seen a handful of times. The chain couples TRBV6-4 to TRBJ2-3; TRBD2 aligns across 7 bases. This CDR3 has 13 amino acids. V shed 2 bases and J 4 bases; nucleotides not matched to a gene: 0. Germline values: CDR1 MRHNA, CDR2 SNTAGT. CDR3 protein: CASSDGGADTQYF. CDR3 bases: TGTGCCAGCAGTGACGGGGGGGCAGATACGCAGTATTTT.

The rearrangement uses TRBV10-3 and TRBJ2-7, with 8 bases identical to TRBD2. The CDR3 spans 14 residues. V dropped 3 bases and J dropped 0; count of bases not matched to a gene: 1. The germline V gene encodes CDR1 ENHRY and CDR2 SYGVKD. The DNA for the CDR3 is TGTGCCATCAGTGAAACTAGCGGCTCCTACGAGCAGTACGTC. Translated: CAISETSGSYEQYV.

The table lists this clone with a count of one. The J gene is TRBJ2-7, the V gene TRBV5-4; tentative D call: TRBD2 (6 bases). Germline V CDR1 and CDR2: SGHNT, YYREEE (reference sequence). The CDR3 loop spans 18 amino acids. The ends were cut back, 0 bases at V and 0 bases at J, with 19 bases in the middle. The CDR3 DNA sequence: TGTGCCAGCAGCTTGGGCGGGACTTCTACTCCGAGCTCCTACGAGCAGTACTTC. It specifies CASSLGGTSTPSSYEQYF.

V and J are TRBV28 and TRBJ1-4, with a tentative D call TRBD1 (5 bases). Germline CDR1 MDHEN, CDR2 SYDVKM. Trimming pared 6 bases from V and 8 bases from J, leaving 10 bases between. This CDR3 has 12 amino acids. In nucleotides, the CDR3 is TGTGCCAGCAGCCCTCACAGGGAAAAACTGTTTTTT. The encoded protein is CASSPHREKLFF.

V usage is TRBV29-1 and J usage is TRBJ1-4; 7 bases agree with TRBD1. This CDR3 contains 13 residues. The germline gives CDR1 SQVTM, CDR2 ANQGSEA. With 3 bases clipped from V and 14 bases from J, the junction kept 12 bases outside the gene matches. CDR3 bases: TGCAGCGTTGAGGGAGACAGGGACCAATCCCTGTTTTTT. As protein: CSVEGDRDQSLFF.

The chain has TRBV6-5 and TRBJ1-1, with 8 bases fitting TRBD1. Germline loops: CDR1 MNHEY, CDR2 SVGAGI. The CDR3 runs 14 residues. Losses at the gene ends were 5 bases for V and 6 bases for J; bases not matched to a gene: 8. Here the CDR3 DNA reads TGTGCCAGCAGTAGCTCAGGGGGCCCGGCTGAAGCTTTCTTT. Translated, it gives CASSSSGGPAEAFF.

The CDR3 DNA is TGTGCCAGTAGGACTTACGCGTCTGGGGCCAACGTCCTGACTTTC. This sequence encodes CASRTYASGANVLTF. The rearrangement joins TRBV19 to TRBJ2-6; D is unclear. This CDR3 has 15 residues. Germline assignment: CDR1 LNHDA and CDR2 SQIVND (reference sequence). V was trimmed by 6 bases and J by 1 base, leaving 10 bases between them.

Only a few counts were recorded for this clone. This chain uses TRBV10-3 with TRBJ2-2; TRBD1 matches at 7 bases. Germline V lookup: CDR1 ENHRY, CDR2 SYGVKD. V lost 8 bases to trimming and J lost 2 bases; unmatched junction nucleotides: 2. CDR3 length: 13 amino acids. CDR3 residues: CAIQGVNTGELFF. The DNA of the CDR3 is TGTGCCATCCAGGGGGTAAACACCGGGGAGCTGTTTTTT.

The rearrangement uses TRBV23-1 and TRBJ1-2, with TRBD1 matching over 9 bases. TRBV23-1 is sorted into the ORF group, with uncertain function. There are 17 residues in the CDR3. The V gene end was trimmed by 1 base and the J gene end by 5 bases; junction bases not matched to a gene: 11. The CDR3 sequence: CASSQFGQGRIWYGYTF. In nucleotides, the CDR3 is TGCGCCAGCAGTCAATTCGGACAGGGGAGGATATGGTATGGCTACACCTTC.

The chain combines TRBV7-6 with TRBJ2-7; 9 bases match TRBD1. The CDR3 contains 13 residues. Trimming took 5 bases from V and 3 from J; bases not matched to a gene: 2. Looked up from germline, CDR1 is SGHVS and CDR2 is FNYEAQ. The CDR3 DNA reads TGTGCCAGCAGCATGGGACAGGGCTACGAGCAGTACGTC. Translation: CASSMGQGYEQYV.